This record concerns one T cell receptor beta chain sequence. Its recognized antigen is unknown. An end of the junction differs from the germline gene, which may be a read error. This entry belongs to a study of blood T cells in healthy people across ages (dated by TCRdb to about 2015). At the level of the whole study: In model experiments, roughly one uniquely barcoded TCR beta cDNA molecule per two T cells was captured by template switching. To track age-related changes in TCR beta repertoire diversity, the study relied on deep sequencing normalized with unique cDNA molecular identifiers. Two additional independent replicas of 1 million unique cDNA reads from the same blood draw were analyzed for two donors (one aged 18 to 30 and one aged 80 or older). The donors were divided into four age groups: young (average approximately 17 years), middle-aged (about 39), aged (about 60) and long-lived (about 90).

Results the study describes overall, beyond this receptor: The long-lived group showed more naive CD4+ T cells, fewer expanded clones and increased TCR diversity than the aged group, suggesting age selection. Because the CMV infection status of the donors was unknown, age-related changes in expanded clonotypes may potentially have been confounded. Observed TCR beta diversity per million T cells fell roughly linearly with age, and a significant reduction was already apparent by age around 39. Conclusive comparison of naive and antigen-experienced compartments was prevented by the profiling of bulk unsorted PBMCs. A strong correlation was found between observed TCR beta diversity and the percentage of naive T cells measured by flow cytometry. Estimates of total diversity from one million sequenced T cells were regarded as lower bounds and underestimates.

The 39 donors, aged about 6 to 100 years, were systemically healthy Caucasian individuals from Russia. Ten milliliters of peripheral blood were collected from each donor into EDTA-treated Vacutainer tubes. Ficoll-Paque density-gradient centrifugation was used to isolate PBMCs, with at least 6 million per sample. Total RNA was extracted from PBMCs with Trizol reagent, with at least 6 micrograms obtained per sample. For every donor, an aliquot of PBMCs went through flow cytometry to measure the percentages of naive CD45RAhigh/CD27high T cells. Libraries were built with 5' RACE. The instrument given in TCRdb is Illumina HiSeq 2500. A second PCR of about 6 to 11 cycles was performed with a sample-barcoded 5' primer and a J-beta primer mix. A template-switch 5' adaptor carrying 12 random nucleotides introduced a unique molecular identifier onto each TCR beta cDNA molecule. Each sample yielded at least 3 million CDR3-containing paired-end reads. First-strand cDNA synthesis was performed from all RNA using the Mint cDNA synthesis kit, with priming by a TRBC-specific oligonucleotide. All cDNA was treated with uracil-DNA glycosylase and then went through a first 18-cycle PCR with the universal primers M1SS and BC2_uni_R. The original methods were these. Normalization of each sample was performed by random selection of 1 million high-quality reads, each carrying a distinct molecular identifier. Instead of being binned into consensus sequences, reads with shared molecular identifiers were discarded. MiTCR, set to a Q25 quality threshold and the strictest error-elimination algorithm, was used for CDR3 identification, clonotype clustering and error correction. A nonparametric unseen species model with Euler transformation was used to estimate a lower bound on total TCR beta diversity. The raw public data were reprocessed by TCRdb itself: fastp quality trimming at Q25, MiXCR clonotype calling, in-frame beta chains only. Entries are consolidated by CDR3 protein sequence, retaining the most common genes and DNA. It is TCRdb's table, rather than the study itself, that gives the V and J calls and clone size. Across this sample there are about 800,000 distinct CDR3 sequences, with around 25% seen only once. In total, the top ten clones hold 3.7% of the sample.

As encoded in the germline V gene, CDR1 is SGHVS while CDR2 is FNYEAQ. Reading from cysteine to phenylalanine, the CDR3 counts 15 amino acids. CDR3 DNA is the only sequence kept; it has 45 bases, read in frame from the first base. These data were likewise used in another study, on T cells of mothers and their children. The other study reports the following: Nine systemically healthy Caucasian individuals served as donors, namely three mothers together with their six children. cDNA synthesis consumed the entire amount of extracted RNA, loaded at about 1.6 ug RNA in each 15 ul reaction. In the second PCR, the M1S primer added sample barcodes and 2-4 random nucleotides. More than 8 million TCR beta CDR3 reads were obtained from each mother, and about 3 million reads were obtained from each child. TCR recombination output is similarly shaped by thymic selection in related and unrelated pairs, with a minor effect exerted by inherited differences. Related mother-child pairs always showed normalized repertoire overlap that was slightly higher than in unrelated mother-child pairs, though the difference was never significant. With a sensitivity of roughly 93 clones per million clonotypes, no persistent microchimeric T cell clones were detected. To look for features that set related mother-child pairs apart from unrelated individuals, the researchers ran deep NGS to compare the TCR beta repertoires of mothers and children. The mean age was roughly 36 +/- 4 years for the mothers and around 11 +/- 4 years for the children. After adapter ligation with NEBNext reagents, the libraries were sequenced on Illumina HiSeq 2000 with 100+100 nt paired-end reads. To prevent cross-contamination, the mother and child libraries were prepared one month apart and sequenced in separate runs. For each donor, between roughly 450,000 and 2,200,000 distinct TCR beta clonotypes were identified. Naive TCR beta clonotypes were estimated from low-frequency clonotypes matched to each donor's FACS-determined naive share, without sorting.

The sequencing sample was made of blood. The chain uses TRBV7-6 and TRBJ2-5; the D gene assignment is perhaps TRBD1 or TRBD2, with each matching 5 bases. The TCR was taken from a boy between 10 and 17 years old in good health. At the DNA level, the sequence is TGCGCCAGCAGCTCCCGGGACGGGATGCAAGAGACCCAGTACTTC. Its protein reads: CASSSRDGMQETQYF.